Below are 2 T cell receptor beta chains sequenced from a single sample in a study of cytomegalovirus exposure and HLA in healthy donors. PCR primers comprised 60 Vbeta and 13 Jbeta primers. Here immunoSEQ multiplex PCR was the method, and the copy in TCRdb shows in-frame clones only, minus some. The top ten clones hold approximately 12% of a sample with over 150,000 clones, around 82% of them seen once. The specimen sequenced was PBMCs. The source is a man aged 45 to 65 in good health and CMV-seropositive.

This chain connects TRBV30 to TRBJ2-7; D perhaps matches TRBD2 (6 bases). The CDR3 spans 14 residues. The V end was cut by 0 bases, the J end by 0 bases, with 9 bases between. Germline assignment: CDR1 GTSNPN and CDR2 SVGIG (reference sequence). The CDR3 is CAWSVGGGSYEQYF. The CDR3 nucleotides are TGTGCCTGGAGTGTGGGGGGTGGCTCCTACGAGCAGTACTTC.

This clone was observed a handful of times. The rearrangement links TRBV9 to TRBJ2-1; 7 bases line up with TRBD1. The CDR3 spans 14 residues. Losses at the gene ends were 2 bases for V and 8 bases for J; bases not matched to a gene: 7. Per the germline V gene, CDR1 is SGDLS and CDR2 is YYNGEE. The DNA of the CDR3 is TGTGCCAGCAGCGTTGACAGGGACATCGATGAGCAGTTCTTC. Residues: CASSVDRDIDEQFF.